This T cell receptor (beta chain) was recorded in a study of T cells expressing NK-cell markers. TCRdb re-called the 5' RACE reads; every CDR3 protein appears as one record, without DNA. This listing includes some 410,000 distinct CDR3 sequences. This CDR3 has 14 amino acids. Germline V gene data show CDR1 as DFQATT and CDR2 as SNEGSKA (reference sequence). Material: blood T cells: a sorted CD56 or NKG2C T cell subset, CD4+ or CD8+ T cells, or bulk PBMC T cells (not recorded which). The source of this sequence is a woman between 18 and 75 years old in good health. The rearrangement joins TRBV20-1 to TRBJ1-5; TCRdb calls TRBD1, which cannot be checked without DNA. The chain's CDR3 is CSARPGMGNQPQHF.